Listed here are 9 T cell receptor beta chains from one sample, sequenced in a study of blood T cell repertoires in COVID-19. TCRdb keeps only in-frame clones here, not all; method: immunoSEQ multiplex PCR. The table includes roughly 400,000 clones, over 75% detected once. The sequenced material came from PBMCs or T cells enriched from blood (not recorded which). These receptors were collected from a woman in her thirties or forties with acute COVID-19.

CDR3 bases: TGTGCCAGCAGCTTAGGTCTTGGCCCCATATATTTT. It yields the protein CASSLGLGPIYF. The chain recombines TRBV11-2 with TRBJ1-3; D is unclear. This CDR3 spans 12 amino acids. Deletions cut 1 base from V and 11 bases from J, with 9 bases between. The germline V gene has CDR1 SGHAT and CDR2 FQNNGV.

This chain connects TRBV19 to TRBJ1-5, with no clear D. Germline CDR1 LNHDA, CDR2 SQIVND (reference sequence). The CDR3 length is 14 residues. The V gene lost 1 base and the J gene lost 4 bases, with 8 bases spanning the gap. The chain's CDR3 is CASSIARENQPQHF. The CDR3 DNA is TGTGCCAGTAGTATAGCACGCGAAAATCAGCCCCAGCATTTT.

This chain joins TRBV24-1 and TRBJ2-1, with 8 bases identical to TRBD2. Trimming cost V 1 base and J 3 bases; bases outside gene matches: 4. This CDR3 has 16 residues. Looked up from germline, CDR1 is KGHDR and CDR2 is SFDVKD. Here the CDR3 DNA reads TGTGCCACCAGTGATTTTGGCCTAGCGGGCTACAATGAGCAGTTCTTC. Amino acids: CATSDFGLAGYNEQFF.

V gene TRBV4-2 combines with J gene TRBJ1-2, with D perhaps TRBD1 (5 bases). This CDR3 has 14 amino acids. In germline, CDR1 is LGHNA, CDR2 YNFKEQ. Trimming took 0 bases from V and 4 from J, leaving 9 bases between them. Here the CDR3 reads CASSQEEGIYGYTF. The CDR3 nucleotides are TGTGCCAGCAGCCAAGAGGAGGGGATCTATGGCTACACCTTC.

This clone was seen more than once but under ten times. The rearrangement joins TRBV6-2 or TRBV6-3 to TRBJ1-6, with TRBD1 matching 8 bases. The V and J ends lost 3 bases and 8 bases, in that order; junction bases with no gene match: 9. CDR1 is MNHEY and CDR2 is SVGEGT in the germline V gene. There are 16 residues in the CDR3. CDR3 amino acids: CASSYRPGQEYSPLHF. In nucleotides, the CDR3 is TGTGCCAGCAGTTATCGGCCGGGACAGGAGTATTCACCCCTCCACTTT.

The chain is built from TRBV4-1 and TRBJ1-4; the D is unclear. Germline lookup yields CDR1 MGHRA and CDR2 YSYEKL. V dropped 4 bases and J dropped 8 bases, with 17 bases sitting between them. The CDR3 is 15 residues long. CDR3: CASSPSVAGGEKLFF. The CDR3 DNA sequence: TGCGCCAGCAGCCCAAGTGTGGCAGGAGGGGAAAAACTGTTTTTT.

This sequence joins TRBV19 and TRBJ1-1; D is undetermined. V lost 3 bases and J 5 bases, leaving 10 bases between the germline ends. There are 13 residues in the CDR3. Germline V lookup: CDR1 LNHDA, CDR2 SQIVND (reference sequence). The CDR3 here is CASSISAATEAFF. In nucleotides, the CDR3 is TGTGCCAGTAGTATCTCCGCGGCAACTGAAGCTTTCTTT.

The rearrangement uses TRBV2 and TRBJ1-4, with D hard to call. The CDR3 is made up of 15 amino acids. Germline loops: CDR1 SNHLY, CDR2 FYNNEI. V was shortened by 4 bases and J by 0 bases, with 9 bases between the two germline ends. The CDR3 loop reads CASSGRLSTNEKLFF. The CDR3 coding sequence is TGTGCCAGCAGTGGACGACTGTCAACTAATGAAAAACTGTTTTTT.

This clone has more than one count but fewer than ten. V usage is TRBV6-1 and J usage is TRBJ2-7; 7 bases are shared with TRBD1. This CDR3 has 15 amino acids. V shed 3 bases and J 7 bases; nucleotides not matched to a gene: 12. From germline, CDR1 is MNHNS and CDR2 SASEGT. CDR3 protein: CASSDLQGSWGEQYF. CDR3 DNA: TGTGCCAGCAGTGATTTACAGGGGTCTTGGGGAGAGCAGTACTTC.